This paragraph covers one TCR beta chain sequence. V gave up 0 bases and J gave up 4 bases, with 13 bases separating them. The germline V gene has CDR1 SGDLS and CDR2 YYNGEE. The length of the CDR3 is 15 residues. This sample is drawn from a study of blood T cell repertoires in COVID-19. Study information: Specimens from acute and convalescent COVID-19 originated in the United States, Italy and Spain.

In the study's own analysis: Estimates of nucleated cell counts were drawn from the amplification of reference gene primers. Profiled with immunoSEQ multiplex PCR; TCRdb holds only in-frame clones, not every one. The V and J calls and clone size are taken from that table; D and trimming were inferred from the DNA. Of about 10,000 clones listed, 80% to 90% are singletons. Sequenced input: peripheral blood. The genes are TRBV9 and TRBJ2-5, with D possibly being TRBD2 (7 bases). The TCR comes from a human donor in a cohort sampled during active COVID-19. This CDR3 reads CASSVAPGGPETQYF. Written as DNA, the CDR3 is TGTGCCAGCAGCGTAGCCCCGGGGGGCCCAGAGACCCAGTACTTC.